This T cell receptor beta chain originates from a study of regulatory T cells in long-lasting Graves disease. Study information: The definition of persistent Graves' disease was over 5 years of antithyroid drugs with positive TSH receptor antibodies.

This clonotype has only a few counts. This sample's time point: persistent/refractory GD, antithyroid drugs over 5 years with positive TRAb. TCR sequences were obtained from RNA taken from PBMCs. TCR beta libraries were built with iRepertoire HTBI primers and Arm-PCR of CDR3 regions. One entry per CDR3 protein, called by TCRdb with MiXCR from the multiplex PCR reads. The sample comprises 400,000 or so distinct CDR3 sequences, 20% to 25% of which are singletons, and 20% rests with the top ten. The CDR3 is made up of 15 amino acids. V gave up 0 bases and J gave up 5 bases, with 11 bases separating them. Germline assignment: CDR1 SGDLS and CDR2 YYNGEE.

The material sequenced was peripheral blood mononuclear cells (PBMCs), taken when the disease was refractory, from a patient treated with antithyroid drugs. The chain carries TRBV9 and TRBJ2-2; tentative D call: TRBD1 (5 bases). The source is a female donor with Graves disease. The DNA of the CDR3 is TGTGCCAGCAGCGTAGGGACATGGGAAACCGGGGAGCTGTTTTTT. Protein sequence: CASSVGTWETGELFF. The full variable domain, with the rest looked up from reference TRBV9 and TRBJ2-2, is DSGVTQTPKHLITATGQRVTLRCSPRSGDLSVYWYQQSLDQGLQFLIQYYNGEERAKGNILERFSAQQFPDLHSELNLSSLELGDSALYFCASSVGTWETGELFFGEGSRLTVL.